This T cell receptor (beta chain) derives from a study of cytomegalovirus exposure and HLA in healthy donors. In germline, CDR1 is SGHTA, CDR2 FQGNSA. With V trimmed by 5 bases and J by 8 bases, 14 bases remained unmatched. The CDR3 spans 15 residues. Study findings and constraints: One variant, a missense change in DCLRE1C, was linked in a later analysis to TCR beta V- and J-gene trimming.

In the case of this clone: Its antigen is as yet unknown.

PCR used 60 Vbeta primers and 13 Jbeta primers. TCRdb's copy holds only in-frame clones and misses some; the assay was immunoSEQ multiplex PCR. The sample records about 190,000 clones, about four fifths being singletons. The chain combines TRBV7-2 with TRBJ1-2; 7 positions match TRBD1. The sequence derives from a man aged 18 to 35 in good health and CMV-seronegative. Sequenced material: PBMCs. CDR3 sequence: CASSPISRGPWGYTF. The CDR3, as DNA: TGTGCCAGCAGCCCCATTTCTAGGGGGCCGTGGGGCTACACCTTC.